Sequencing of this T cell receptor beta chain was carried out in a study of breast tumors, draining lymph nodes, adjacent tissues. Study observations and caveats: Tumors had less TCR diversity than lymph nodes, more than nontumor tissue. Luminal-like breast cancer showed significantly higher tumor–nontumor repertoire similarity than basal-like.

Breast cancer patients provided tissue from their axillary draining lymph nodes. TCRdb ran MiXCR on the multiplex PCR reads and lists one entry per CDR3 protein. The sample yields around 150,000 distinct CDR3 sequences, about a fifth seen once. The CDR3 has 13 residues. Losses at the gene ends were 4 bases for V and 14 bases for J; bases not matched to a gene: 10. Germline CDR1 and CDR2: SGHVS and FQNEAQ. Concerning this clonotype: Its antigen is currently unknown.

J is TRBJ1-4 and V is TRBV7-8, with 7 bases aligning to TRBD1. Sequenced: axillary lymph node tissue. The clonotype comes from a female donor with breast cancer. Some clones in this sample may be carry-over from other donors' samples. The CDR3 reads CASSSGGQRGLFF. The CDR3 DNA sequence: TGTGCCAGCAGCTCTGGGGGACAGCGAGGGCTGTTTTTT.